The TCR beta chain described here comes from a study of regulatory T cells in long-lasting Graves disease. To make TCR beta libraries, researchers used iRepertoire HTBI primers and Arm-PCR of CDR3 regions. In the study's own analysis: Samples jointly harbored 60 to 70 TRBV and about 15 TRBJ segments. Each CDR3 protein is one row after TCRdb ran MiXCR on the multiplex PCR reads. None of the V and J calls come from the authors' own analysis; TCRdb made them. This sample yields around 450,000 distinct CDR3 sequences, of which 20% to 25% are seen a single time; 7% to 9% belongs to the top ten. Study-wide points: New patients shared over 800 public clonotypes, fewer than the approximately 2,500 shared by persistent patients. Favored usage of TRBV28, TRBJ1-2 and TRBJ2-5 was recorded in persistent disease.

Germline V gives CDR1 LNHDA, CDR2 SQIVND (reference sequence). There are 13 residues in the CDR3. Unmatched junction bases numbered 4, after V lost 6 bases and J lost 7 bases. Time point described: persistent/refractory GD, antithyroid drugs over 5 years with positive TRAb. Extracted RNA from PBMCs served as the source of the TCR library. Xi'an, China, was home to the endocrinology department that provided patients. On this clonotype: Its specificity is unknown.

This chain links TRBV19 with TRBJ1-1, with TRBD1 identical over 11 bases. The receptor's source is a female donor with Graves disease. The sequences come from peripheral blood mononuclear cells (PBMCs), collected when the disease was refractory, from a patient treated with antithyroid drugs. The CDR3: CASSGQGANEAFF. CDR3 nucleotides: TGTGCCAGTAGCGGACAGGGGGCGAATGAAGCTTTCTTT.